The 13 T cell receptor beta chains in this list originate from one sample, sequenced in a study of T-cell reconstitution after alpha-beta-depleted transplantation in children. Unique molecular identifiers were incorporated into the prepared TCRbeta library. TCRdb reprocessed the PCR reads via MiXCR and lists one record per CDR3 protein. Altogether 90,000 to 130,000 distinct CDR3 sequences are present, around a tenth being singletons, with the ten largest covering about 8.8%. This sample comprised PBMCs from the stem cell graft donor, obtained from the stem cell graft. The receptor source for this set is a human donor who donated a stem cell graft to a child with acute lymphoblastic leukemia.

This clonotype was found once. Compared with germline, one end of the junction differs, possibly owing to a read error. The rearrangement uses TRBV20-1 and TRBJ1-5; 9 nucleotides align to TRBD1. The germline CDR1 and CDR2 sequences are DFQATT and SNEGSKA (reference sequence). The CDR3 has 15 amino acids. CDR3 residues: CCARRTGVDNQPQHF. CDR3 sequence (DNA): TGCTGTGCTAGGCGGACAGGGGTAGATAATCAGCCCCAGCATTTT.

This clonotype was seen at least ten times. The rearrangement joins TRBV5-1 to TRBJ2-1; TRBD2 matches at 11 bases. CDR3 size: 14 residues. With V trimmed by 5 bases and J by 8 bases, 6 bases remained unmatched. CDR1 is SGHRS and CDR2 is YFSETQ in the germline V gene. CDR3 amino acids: CASSRTSGLDEQFF. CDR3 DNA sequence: TGCGCCAGCAGTCGGACTAGCGGGCTTGATGAGCAGTTCTTC.

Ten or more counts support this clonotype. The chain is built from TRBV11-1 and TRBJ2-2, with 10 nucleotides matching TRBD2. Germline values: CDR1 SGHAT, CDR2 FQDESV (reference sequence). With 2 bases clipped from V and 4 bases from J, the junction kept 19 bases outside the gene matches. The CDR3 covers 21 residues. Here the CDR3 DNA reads TGTGCCAGCAGCTTAATTATGTTCGACAAGAAAACTAGCGGGATCACCGGGGAGCTGTTTTTT. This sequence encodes CASSLIMFDKKTSGITGELFF.

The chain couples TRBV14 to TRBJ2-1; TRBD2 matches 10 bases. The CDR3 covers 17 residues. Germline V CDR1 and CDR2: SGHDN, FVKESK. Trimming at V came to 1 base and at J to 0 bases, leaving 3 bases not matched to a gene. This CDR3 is CASSQGIAGGSYNEQFF. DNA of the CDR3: TGTGCCAGCAGCCAAGGAATAGCGGGGGGCTCCTACAATGAGCAGTTCTTC.

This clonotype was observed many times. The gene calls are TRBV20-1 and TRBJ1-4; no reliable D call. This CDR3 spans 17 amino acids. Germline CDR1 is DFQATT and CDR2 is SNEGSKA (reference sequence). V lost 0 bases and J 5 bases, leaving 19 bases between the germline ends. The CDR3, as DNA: TGCAGTGCTAGAGACCCGACCTCCTGGTTGGGGAATGAAAAACTGTTTTTT. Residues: CSARDPTSWLGNEKLFF.

This CDR3 reads CASSLARAEAYNEQFF. Here the CDR3 DNA reads TGTGCCAGCAGCTTAGCGCGAGCGGAAGCCTACAATGAGCAGTTCTTC. The chain carries TRBV7-2 and TRBJ2-1; D is possibly TRBD2 (5 bases). Looked up from germline, CDR1 is SGHTA and CDR2 is FQGNSA. The CDR3 loop spans 16 amino acids. The germline V and J ends were trimmed by 0 bases and 2 bases, with 11 bases remaining between them.

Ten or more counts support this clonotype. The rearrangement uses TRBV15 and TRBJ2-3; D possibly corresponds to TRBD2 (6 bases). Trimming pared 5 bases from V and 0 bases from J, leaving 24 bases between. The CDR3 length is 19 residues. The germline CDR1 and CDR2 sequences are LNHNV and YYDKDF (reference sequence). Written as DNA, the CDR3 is TGTGCCACCAGCTCTATCACTACCGGGGGTAGCGCGAGCACAGATACGCAGTATTTT. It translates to CATSSITTGGSASTDTQYF.

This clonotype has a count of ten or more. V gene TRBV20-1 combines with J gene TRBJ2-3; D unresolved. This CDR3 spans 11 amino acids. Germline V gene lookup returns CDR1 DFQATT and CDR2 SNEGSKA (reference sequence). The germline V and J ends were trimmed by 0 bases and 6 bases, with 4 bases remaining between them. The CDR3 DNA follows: TGCAGTGCTAGAGATGTGGATACGCAGTATTTT. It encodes CSARDVDTQYF.

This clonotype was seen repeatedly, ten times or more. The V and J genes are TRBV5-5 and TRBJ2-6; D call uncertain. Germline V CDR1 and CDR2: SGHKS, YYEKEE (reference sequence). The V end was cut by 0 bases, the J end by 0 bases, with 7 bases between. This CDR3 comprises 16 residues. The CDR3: CASSLEFDSGANVLTF. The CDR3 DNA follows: TGTGCCAGCAGCTTGGAGTTCGACTCTGGGGCCAACGTCCTGACTTTC.

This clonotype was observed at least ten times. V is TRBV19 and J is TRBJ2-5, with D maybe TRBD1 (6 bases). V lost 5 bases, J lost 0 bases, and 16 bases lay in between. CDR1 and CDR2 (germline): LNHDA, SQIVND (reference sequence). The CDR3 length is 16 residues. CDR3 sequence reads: CASSAGTRINQETQYF. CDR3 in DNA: TGTGCCAGTAGTGCCGGGACACGGATTAACCAAGAGACCCAGTACTTC.

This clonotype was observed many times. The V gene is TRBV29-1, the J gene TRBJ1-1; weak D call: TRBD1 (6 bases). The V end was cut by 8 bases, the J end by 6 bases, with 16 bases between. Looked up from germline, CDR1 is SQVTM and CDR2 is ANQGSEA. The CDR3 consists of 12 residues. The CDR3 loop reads CSPFKGGSEAFF. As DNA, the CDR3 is TGCAGCCCCTTTAAGGGGGGATCTGAAGCTTTCTTT.

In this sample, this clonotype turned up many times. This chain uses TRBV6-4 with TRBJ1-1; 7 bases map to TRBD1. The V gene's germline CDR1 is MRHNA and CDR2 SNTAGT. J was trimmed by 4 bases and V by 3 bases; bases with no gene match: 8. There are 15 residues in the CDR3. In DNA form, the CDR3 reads TGTGCCAGCAGTGAGGAGACAGGGCGGTCCACTGAAGCTTTCTTT. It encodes CASSEETGRSTEAFF.

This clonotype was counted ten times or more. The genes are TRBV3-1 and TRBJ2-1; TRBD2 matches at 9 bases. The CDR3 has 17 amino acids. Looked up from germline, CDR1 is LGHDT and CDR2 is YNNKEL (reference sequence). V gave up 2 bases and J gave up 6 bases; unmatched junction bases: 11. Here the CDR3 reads CASSQYTYWRGGNEQFF. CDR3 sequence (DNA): TGTGCCAGCAGCCAATACACTTATTGGCGGGGGGGCAATGAGCAGTTCTTC.